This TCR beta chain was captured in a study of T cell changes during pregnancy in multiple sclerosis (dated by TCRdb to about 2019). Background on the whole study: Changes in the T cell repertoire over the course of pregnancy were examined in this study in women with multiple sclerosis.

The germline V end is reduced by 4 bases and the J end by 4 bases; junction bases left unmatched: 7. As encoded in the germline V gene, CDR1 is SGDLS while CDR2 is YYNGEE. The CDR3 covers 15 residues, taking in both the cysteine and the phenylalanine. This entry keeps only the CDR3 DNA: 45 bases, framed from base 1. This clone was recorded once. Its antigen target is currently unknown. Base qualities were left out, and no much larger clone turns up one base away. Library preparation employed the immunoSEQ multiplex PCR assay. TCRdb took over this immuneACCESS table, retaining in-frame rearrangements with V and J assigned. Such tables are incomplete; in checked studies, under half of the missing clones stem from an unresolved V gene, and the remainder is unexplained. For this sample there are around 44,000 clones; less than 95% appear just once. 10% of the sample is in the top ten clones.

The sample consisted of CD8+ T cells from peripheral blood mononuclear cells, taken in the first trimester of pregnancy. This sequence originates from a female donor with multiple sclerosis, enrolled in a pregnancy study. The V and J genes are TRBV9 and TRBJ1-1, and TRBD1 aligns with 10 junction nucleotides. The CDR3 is CASSPGGQGFTEAFF. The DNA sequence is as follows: TGTGCCAGCAGCCCCGGGGGACAGGGGTTCACTGAAGCTTTCTTT.